The source of this T cell receptor (beta chain) is a study of T cells in Graves' hyperthyroidism and ophthalmopathy. Amplification of TCR beta CDR3 regions was performed using RNA transcripts as template. The HTBI primer set drove a first-round RT-PCR of the TCR CDR3. From the multiplex PCR reads, TCRdb called clonotypes with MiXCR, one entry per CDR3 protein. The sample yields hundreds of thousands of distinct CDR3 sequences, about 14% seen once. With regard to this clonotype: Its antigen remains unidentified.

The CDR3 has 15 amino acids. From germline, CDR1 is KGHSH and CDR2 LQKENI. Deletions cut 1 base from V and 3 bases from J, with 9 bases between. Uncontrolled infections, other autoimmune diseases, pregnancy or lactation led to exclusion of patients. Source material for PBMCs was over 7.5 ml fresh peripheral blood. Study-level findings and limits: A 13 V-J model separated ophthalmopathy from stable hyperthyroidism.

The chain employs TRBV18 and TRBJ1-4; D gene unclear. The sequence was collected from a man younger than 35 with Graves' ophthalmopathy. The sequenced sample consisted of blood. CDR3 sequence: CASSPRGEANEKLFF. CDR3 sequence (DNA): TGTGCCAGCTCACCACGCGGGGAGGCTAATGAAAAACTGTTTTTT.